These 30 T cell receptor beta chains were all obtained from the same sample, sequenced in a study of cytomegalovirus exposure and HLA in healthy donors. PCR employed 60 Vbeta and 13 Jbeta primers. Assay used: immunoSEQ multiplex PCR; TCRdb lists only in-frame clones, some missing. The repertoire has about 110,000 clones, 74% of them found once; the top ten carry roughly 2.6%. The sequenced sample was PBMCs. The receptors stem from a man aged 45-60 years in good health and CMV-seropositive.

The chain couples TRBV5-1 to TRBJ2-3, with TRBD1 matching 9 bases. J gave up 2 bases and V 0 bases, and 13 bases lay outside the gene matches. Germline V lookup: CDR1 SGHRS, CDR2 YFSETQ. The CDR3 runs 19 residues. The CDR3 is CASSLEGLSGTGTTDTQYF. In nucleotides, the CDR3 is TGCGCCAGCAGCTTGGAAGGGCTAAGCGGGACAGGGACCACAGATACGCAGTATTTT.

V usage is TRBV15 and J usage is TRBJ1-4, with a possible D match to TRBD1 (5 bases). Germline V lookup: CDR1 LNHNV, CDR2 YYDKDF (reference sequence). Trimming stripped 3 bases from V and 13 bases from J, with 15 bases between. The CDR3 has 13 residues. The CDR3 loop reads CATSRGLRLGLFF. The CDR3 DNA sequence: TGTGCCACCAGCAGGGGGCTACGGTTGGGACTGTTTTTT.

This clone was found once. It is likely a read error, because the conserved phenylalanine at the end of the CDR3 is missing. The limits of the CDR3 on the DNA are not certain, so only TCRdb's listed CDR3 is given. V and J are TRBV6-1 and TRBJ2-2; the table's D gene call, TRBD2, was not cross checked with the DNA. The CDR3 has 13 amino acids, counting both end residues. Per the germline V gene, CDR1 is MNHNS and CDR2 is SASEGT. The CDR3 here is CASSDAGLPPRFC.

The rearrangement joins TRBV10-3 to TRBJ1-1; D may be TRBD1 (5 bases). The CDR3 is 13 amino acids. CDR1 and CDR2 from the germline V gene are ENHRY and SYGVKD. The V gene lost 5 bases and the J gene lost 4 bases, with 11 bases spanning the gap. CDR3 DNA: TGTGCCATCAGTCAGGGCTCAGGCACTGAAGCTTTCTTT. It specifies CAISQGSGTEAFF.

The chain employs TRBV27 and TRBJ2-7; D might be TRBD1 (6 bases). The CDR3 is 13 residues long. Per germline, CDR1 MNHEY and CDR2 SMNVEV (reference sequence). The V gene lost 2 bases and the J gene lost 6 bases, with 11 bases spanning the gap. The CDR3 DNA sequence: TGTGCCAGCAGTTTAGATGGGGGCGTCGAGCAGTACTTC. This codes for CASSLDGGVEQYF.

This clone was seen more than once but under ten times. The gene calls are TRBV2 and TRBJ1-5, with D unclear. Germline CDR1 SNHLY, CDR2 FYNNEI. The CDR3 consists of 12 residues. The V end was cut by 2 bases, the J end by 7 bases, with 6 bases between. The CDR3 here is CASSELAQPQHF. CDR3 bases: TGTGCCAGCAGTGAATTGGCCCAGCCCCAGCATTTT. The full variable domain, its missing parts supplied by reference TRBV2 and TRBJ1-5, is EPEVTQTPSHQVTQMGQEVILRCVPISNHLYFYWYRQILGQKVEFLVSFYNNEISEKSEIFDDQFSVERPDGSNFTLKIRSTKLEDSAMYFCASSELAQPQHFGDGTRLSIL.

The genes are TRBV5-5 and TRBJ2-7; D call uncertain. V was clipped by 1 base and J by 5 bases, with 13 bases between them. Looked up from germline, CDR1 is SGHKS and CDR2 is YYEKEE (reference sequence). The CDR3 runs to 14 residues. The CDR3 coding sequence is TGTGCCAGCAGCTTGTTCCTAGTCATCAACGAGCAGTACTTC. It translates to CASSLFLVINEQYF.

The V call is TRBV27, the J call TRBJ1-5, with a tentative D call TRBD1 (6 bases). V was shortened by 4 bases and J by 7 bases, with 14 bases between the two germline ends. The CDR3 has 14 amino acids. Germline loops: CDR1 MNHEY, CDR2 SMNVEV (reference sequence). For the CDR3, the DNA is TGTGCCAGCAGTTGGTCCAGGGGAGAACAGCCCCAGCATTTT. Residues: CASSWSRGEQPQHF.

The chain combines TRBV5-6 with TRBJ1-1; D might be TRBD1 (6 bases). This CDR3 region has 14 residues. From germline, CDR1 is SGHDT and CDR2 YYEEEE. Trimming took off 3 bases at V and 3 bases at J, with 12 bases between the two ends. The CDR3 sequence is CASSSMGAYTEAFF. CDR3 nucleotide sequence: TGTGCCAGCAGCTCTATGGGGGCCTACACTGAAGCTTTCTTT.

The CDR3 region is CASSGTTGTYEQYF. CDR3 DNA sequence: TGCGCCAGCAGCGGCACGACAGGTACCTACGAGCAGTACTTC. The V and J genes are TRBV5-1 and TRBJ2-7, with D perhaps TRBD1 (6 bases). Trimming took off 4 bases at V and 2 bases at J, with 13 bases between the two ends. Germline-derived CDR1 and CDR2 are SGHRS and YFSETQ. The CDR3 covers 14 residues.

The chain employs TRBV21-1 and TRBJ2-7; the listed D gene, TRBD2, was not tested against the DNA. TRBV21-1 is tagged as a pseudogene. This CDR3 comprises 19 residues. CDR3 amino acids: CASSKSPMVAGHPYYEQYF. The DNA for the CDR3 is TGTGCCAGCAGCAAATCGCCGATGGTAGCGGGACACCCTTACTACGAGCAGTACTTC.

This chain uses TRBV19 with TRBJ2-1; 7 bases align to TRBD2. Germline V CDR1 and CDR2: LNHDA, SQIVND (reference sequence). The CDR3 is 15 amino acids. V lost 3 bases, J lost 2 bases, and 4 bases stayed unmatched. This chain's CDR3 is CASSIGGGPYNEQFF. The CDR3 DNA reads as TGTGCCAGTAGTATTGGCGGGGGACCCTACAATGAGCAGTTCTTC.

The rearrangement joins TRBV25-1 to TRBJ1-5, with 9 bases lining up with TRBD1. The CDR3 has 14 amino acids. V was pared by 5 bases and J by 7 bases, with 6 bases of the junction left unmatched. Germline loops: CDR1 MGHDK, CDR2 SYGVNS. The CDR3 DNA is TGTGCCAGCAGTTCGGGGACAGGGAAACAGCCCCAGCATTTT. This gives the protein CASSSGTGKQPQHF.

The CDR3 loop reads CSVEESQGVRLFF. The DNA for the CDR3 is TGCAGCGTTGAAGAATCCCAGGGGGTAAGGCTGTTTTTT. This sequence joins TRBV29-1 and TRBJ1-4; the match to TRBD1 covers 7 bases. V lost 0 bases to trimming and J lost 14 bases; unmatched junction nucleotides: 9. Germline values: CDR1 SQVTM, CDR2 ANQGSEA. The CDR3 contains 13 residues. Based on the CDR3 plus reference TRBV29-1 and TRBJ1-4, the full variable domain is SAVISQKPSRDICQRGTSLTIQCQVDSQVTMMFWYRQQPGQSLTLIATANQGSEATYESGFVIDKFPISRPNLTFSTLTVSNMSPEDSSIYLCSVEESQGVRLFFGSGTQLSVL.

The J gene is TRBJ1-5, the V gene TRBV19; D is perhaps TRBD1 (5 bases). Germline assignment: CDR1 LNHDA and CDR2 SQIVND (reference sequence). Trimming took 10 bases from V and 5 from J, leaving 15 bases between them. CDR3 length: 13 residues. The CDR3 loop reads CAISKTGDQPQHF. CDR3 coding DNA: TGTGCCATCTCAAAAACGGGGGATCAGCCCCAGCATTTT.

This clone was observed a few times. The chain recombines TRBV6-5 with TRBJ1-1; TRBD1 aligns across 10 bases. This CDR3 comprises 12 residues. J lost 5 bases, V lost 10 bases, and 4 bases had no gene match. Germline CDR1 MNHEY, CDR2 SVGAGI. DNA of the CDR3: TGTGCCACCAGGACAGGGGGTACTGAAGCTTTCTTT. Amino acid sequence: CATRTGGTEAFF.

This chain connects TRBV19 to TRBJ2-5, with 10 bases that match TRBD1. CDR1 LNHDA and CDR2 SQIVND come from the germline V gene (reference sequence). V shed 5 bases, J shed 3 bases, and the junction held 6 bases outside the gene matches. This CDR3 has 15 residues. The CDR3 here is CASSFGTGDEETQYF. The CDR3 DNA is TGTGCCAGTAGTTTCGGGACAGGGGATGAAGAGACCCAGTACTTC.

This clone was picked up a small number of times. The chain uses TRBV4-1 and TRBJ2-1, with unresolved D. The V and J ends lost 4 bases and 6 bases respectively, with 10 bases between them. This CDR3 region has 13 residues. In germline, CDR1 is MGHRA, CDR2 YSYEKL. CDR3: CASSPLPVNEQFF. CDR3 bases: TGCGCCAGCAGCCCCCTCCCAGTCAATGAGCAGTTCTTC.

Here the CDR3 DNA reads TGCGCCAGCAGCCAAGAGCTCCTTAAAGCGGGAGGGGATGAGACCCAGTACTTC. Translation gives CASSQELLKAGGDETQYF. The chain is built from TRBV4-1 and TRBJ2-5; 10 nucleotides agree with TRBD2. Germline-derived CDR1 and CDR2 are MGHRA and YSYEKL. J gave up 5 bases and V 0 bases, and 12 bases lay outside the gene matches. This CDR3 is 18 amino acids long.

The chain links TRBV11-2 to TRBJ2-7; no definite D call. CDR3 length: 14 amino acids. The V end lost 0 bases, the J end lost 3 bases, and 9 bases lay between the germline ends. Germline CDR1 reads SGHAT; CDR2 reads FQNNGV. The chain's CDR3 is CASSLDPGLYEQYF. CDR3 DNA sequence: TGTGCCAGCAGCTTAGATCCAGGCCTCTACGAGCAGTACTTC.

V usage is TRBV5-1 and J usage is TRBJ1-5; 9 bases map to TRBD1. The CDR3 consists of 14 residues. The V gene's germline CDR1 is SGHRS and CDR2 YFSETQ. The trim removed 2 bases at V and 11 bases at J, leaving 8 bases unmatched. CDR3 sequence (DNA): TGCGCCAGCAGCTTATTACCGGGACAGGGATCCCAGCATTTT. This gives the protein CASSLLPGQGSQHF.

J is TRBJ2-7 and V is TRBV9; 8 bases are a match to TRBD2. The trim removed 7 bases at V and 6 bases at J, leaving 9 bases unmatched. The CDR3 has 13 amino acids. CDR1 SGDLS and CDR2 YYNGEE come from the germline V gene. The CDR3 reads CASGPGLGAEQYF. CDR3 sequence (DNA): TGTGCCAGCGGGCCGGGACTAGGCGCCGAGCAGTACTTC.

The chain uses TRBV5-5 and TRBJ1-6; TRBD1 is a possible D gene (6 bases). V shed 2 bases and J shed 8 bases, with 11 bases lying between them. CDR3 size: 14 residues. Germline values: CDR1 SGHKS, CDR2 YYEKEE (reference sequence). As DNA, the CDR3 is TGTGCCAGCAGCTTTTCAGGGGCGGATTCACCCCTCCACTTT. This gives the protein CASSFSGADSPLHF.

V and J are TRBV10-3 and TRBJ1-2; D gene uncertain. Germline-derived CDR1 and CDR2 are ENHRY and SYGVKD. This CDR3 region has 14 residues. V was trimmed by 3 bases and J by 8 bases, leaving 16 bases between them. The CDR3 DNA follows: TGTGCCATCAGTGAATTTGGACGAGGGTTCGGCTACACCTTC. Translating it yields CAISEFGRGFGYTF.

V usage is TRBV2 and J usage is TRBJ1-6; 9 bases fit TRBD1. The CDR3 runs to 14 residues. Germline-derived CDR1 and CDR2 are SNHLY and FYNNEI. Unmatched junction bases numbered 5, after V lost 4 bases and J lost 10 bases. CDR3 residues: CASSVTGGDSPLHF. In DNA, the CDR3 is TGTGCCAGCAGTGTGACAGGGGGGGACTCACCCCTCCACTTT. The variable domain in full, with the rest retrieved from reference TRBV2 and TRBJ1-6, is EPEVTQTPSHQVTQMGQEVILRCVPISNHLYFYWYRQILGQKVEFLVSFYNNEISEKSEIFDDQFSVERPDGSNFTLKIRSTKLEDSAMYFCASSVTGGDSPLHFGNGTRLTVT.

The chain uses TRBV5-1 and TRBJ2-1, with 7 bases matching TRBD2. V gave up 2 bases and J gave up 3 bases; unmatched junction bases: 5. Germline lookup yields CDR1 SGHRS and CDR2 YFSETQ. The CDR3 totals 15 residues. The chain's CDR3 is CASSFGLADYNEQFF. The DNA for the CDR3 is TGCGCCAGCAGCTTCGGGCTAGCGGACTACAATGAGCAGTTCTTC.

The chain carries TRBV4-1 and TRBJ2-3, with D perhaps matching TRBD2 (6 bases). This CDR3 region has 15 residues. Germline CDR1 reads MGHRA; CDR2 reads YSYEKL. The V end lost 4 bases, the J end lost 6 bases, and 17 bases lay between the germline ends. CDR3 loop: CASSPRDSLRDTQYF. The CDR3 region has the DNA TGCGCCAGCAGCCCCCGGGACTCACTCAGGGATACGCAGTATTTT.

The chain combines TRBV9 with TRBJ1-2; unclear D gene. V lost 3 bases and J lost 6, with 18 bases in between. Germline CDR1 reads SGDLS; CDR2 reads YYNGEE. This CDR3 comprises 15 residues. Here the CDR3 reads CASSAGRTNGNGYTF. Here the CDR3 DNA reads TGTGCCAGCAGCGCCGGGAGAACGAACGGGAATGGCTACACCTTC.

The table lists this clone with a few counts. The genes are TRBV27 and TRBJ2-3, with 11 positions matching TRBD2. This CDR3 is 15 amino acids long. Germline V gene sequence: CDR1 MNHEY, CDR2 SMNVEV (reference sequence). The J segment lost 6 bases and the V segment lost 5 bases, leaving 7 bases of the junction unmatched. The chain's CDR3 is CASSRLAGRADTQYF. CDR3 in DNA: TGTGCCAGCAGTAGACTAGCGGGACGGGCGGATACGCAGTATTTT.

This chain links TRBV5-1 with TRBJ2-1; D is possibly TRBD2 (5 bases). CDR1 and CDR2 from the germline V gene are SGHRS and YFSETQ. There are 14 residues in the CDR3. V lost 2 bases to trimming and J lost 3 bases, with 9 bases between them. The CDR3 loop is CASSFQGSYNEQFF. CDR3 coding DNA: TGCGCCAGCAGCTTTCAAGGGAGCTACAATGAGCAGTTCTTC.